This T cell receptor (beta chain) was obtained from a study of blood T cell repertoires in COVID-19. Study information: The study drew acute and convalescent COVID-19 samples from the United States, Italy and Spain. Sources were T cells, B-cell-depleted T cells, or PBMCs; the material itself was cDNA or gDNA.

The CDR3 sequence is 14 residues long. Germline V gene lookup returns CDR1 SGHTA and CDR2 FQGNSA. V was shortened by 5 bases and J by 0 bases, with 9 bases between the two germline ends. The authors' processing: Reference gene primer amplification yielded estimated nucleated cell counts. Assay used: immunoSEQ multiplex PCR; TCRdb lists only in-frame clones, some missing. D and trimming come from the DNA, and the V and J calls and clone size come from that table. The sample holds under 250,000 clones, around nine tenths seen once. The specimen sequenced was peripheral blood. This chain uses TRBV7-2 with TRBJ2-3; D gene unclear. This clonotype originated in a woman aged 55-69 years who had recovered from COVID-19. The CDR3 DNA reads TGTGCCAGCAGCCCGCTACCTAGCACAGATACGCAGTATTTT. Translated: CASSPLPSTDTQYF.